This TCR beta chain was obtained from a study of graft-versus-host responses after intestinal transplantation. For this clone: The antigen is undetermined.

Study-wide findings and caveats: Detection of GvH clones occurred in recipient marrow, and some had their first appearance in ileum or blood. Graft-donor T cell macrochimerism in patients accompanied high graft-versus-host to host-versus-graft clonal ratios in allografts.

Assay: immunoSEQ multiplex PCR; the TCRdb copy retains only in-frame clones and omits some. This table holds roughly 100,000 clones, roughly nine tenths found once. Looked up from germline, CDR1 is SGHTA and CDR2 is FQGTGA. CDR3 size: 16 residues. The trim removed 5 bases at V and 4 bases at J, leaving 6 bases unmatched. The sample consisted of unstimulated CD4+ T cells sorted from spleen or lymph node cells, taken before transplant. V is TRBV7-3 and J is TRBJ2-3; 13 bases are a match to TRBD2. This clonotype originated in a human donor who was the organ donor for an intestinal transplant. CDR3 bases: TGTGCCAGCAGCGCCCTAGGGACTAGCGGGGCAGATACGCAGTATTTT. Translation gives CASSALGTSGADTQYF.